This T cell receptor (beta chain) was found in a study of graft-versus-host responses after intestinal transplantation. Trimming removed 3 bases from V and 5 bases from J, with 13 bases in between. The CDR3 is made up of 14 amino acids. CDR1 is SEHNR and CDR2 is FQNEAQ in the germline V gene (reference sequence). Profiled with immunoSEQ multiplex PCR; TCRdb holds only in-frame clones, not every one. The sample carries 25,000 to 30,000 clones, around 94% recorded once. The rearrangement joins TRBV7-9 to TRBJ1-1; the D is unclear. This receptor was identified in a human patient who received an intestinal transplant, so some T cells may come from the graft donor. Source: PBMCs, taken just over 29 days after intestinal transplant. CDR3 nucleotide sequence: TGTGCCAGCAGCTTGGAGGGTTATGAGACTGAAGCTTTCTTT. It specifies CASSLEGYETEAFF.